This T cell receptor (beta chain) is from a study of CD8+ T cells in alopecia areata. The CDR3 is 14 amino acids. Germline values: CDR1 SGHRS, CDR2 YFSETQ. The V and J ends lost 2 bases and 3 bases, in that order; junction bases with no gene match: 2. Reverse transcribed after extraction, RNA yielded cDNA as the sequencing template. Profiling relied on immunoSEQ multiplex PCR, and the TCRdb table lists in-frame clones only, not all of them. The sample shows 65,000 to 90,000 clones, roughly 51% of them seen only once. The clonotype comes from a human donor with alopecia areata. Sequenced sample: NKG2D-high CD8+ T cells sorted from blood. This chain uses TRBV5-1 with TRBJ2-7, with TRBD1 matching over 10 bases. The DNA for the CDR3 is TGCGCCAGCAGCTTTGGGACAGGGGACTACGAGCAGTACTTC. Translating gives CASSFGTGDYEQYF.